These 6 T cell receptor beta chains were all obtained from the same sample, sequenced in a study of OX40 agonist ivuxolimab in advanced cancers. Clones were sequenced by immunoSEQ multiplex PCR, and TCRdb holds only the in-frame ones, with some missing. The sample carries fewer than 85,000 clones, 80% to 90% recorded once. This sample comprised CD4+ or CD8+ T cells sorted from blood, obtained in a trial of the OX40 agonist ivuxolimab. These receptors were obtained from an adult with an advanced solid tumor such as melanoma, head and neck, liver or kidney cancer.

This clone was detected a few times. The chain carries TRBV29-1 and TRBJ1-5, with 7 bases that match TRBD1. After removal of 4 bases from V and 6 bases from J, the junction contained 6 bases not matched to a gene. Germline CDR1 reads SQVTM; CDR2 reads ANQGSEA. The CDR3 consists of 13 residues. The CDR3 sequence is CSVVLGGSQPQHF. The CDR3 DNA follows: TGCAGCGTTGTATTAGGGGGCTCTCAGCCCCAGCATTTT.

This rearrangement joins TRBV5-6 to TRBJ1-3; TRBD1 is a possible D gene (6 bases). The CDR3 runs 16 residues. The V gene lost 4 bases and the J gene lost 1 base, with 15 bases spanning the gap. CDR1 and CDR2 from the germline V gene are SGHDT and YYEEEE. CDR3 sequence reads: CASSRGTGLSGNTIYF. The DNA for the CDR3 is TGTGCCAGCAGCCGTGGCACAGGGCTGTCTGGAAACACCATATATTTT.

The chain is built from TRBV11-3 and TRBJ2-3; perhaps D is TRBD1 or TRBD2 (5 bases each). Germline CDR1 and CDR2: SGHNT and YENEEA. This CDR3 has 14 residues. Trimming took off 5 bases at V and 7 bases at J, with 16 bases between the two ends. The CDR3 coding sequence is TGTGCCAGCAGCCCAACGAGGGGTGGAAATACGCAGTATTTT. Residues: CASSPTRGGNTQYF.

The CDR3 loop reads CASSGLLNQPQHF. In nucleotides, the CDR3 is TGTGCCAGCTCAGGGTTGTTAAATCAGCCCCAGCATTTT. The chain couples TRBV2 to TRBJ1-5, with D perhaps TRBD1 (5 bases). Germline CDR1 reads SNHLY; CDR2 reads FYNNEI. The V end lost 8 bases, the J end lost 4 bases, and 12 bases lay between the germline ends. The CDR3 has 13 amino acids.

The chain combines TRBV4-1 with TRBJ2-7; D ambiguous. Trimming left V 3 bases short and J 2 bases short, with 11 bases between. Germline V gene lookup returns CDR1 MGHRA and CDR2 YSYEKL. The CDR3 consists of 14 residues. CDR3 residues: CASSHLRTPYEQYF. In DNA, the CDR3 is TGCGCCAGCAGCCACTTACGGACCCCCTACGAGCAGTACTTC.

This chain uses TRBV5-4 with TRBJ1-2; tentative D call: TRBD1 (6 bases). The CDR3 runs 13 residues. CDR1 and CDR2 from the germline V gene are SGHNT and YYREEE (reference sequence). Trimming pared 2 bases from V and 7 bases from J, leaving 12 bases between. The CDR3 nucleotides are TGTGCCAGCAGCTTAGACTCAGGGGCTGGCTACACCTTC. Its translation is CASSLDSGAGYTF.